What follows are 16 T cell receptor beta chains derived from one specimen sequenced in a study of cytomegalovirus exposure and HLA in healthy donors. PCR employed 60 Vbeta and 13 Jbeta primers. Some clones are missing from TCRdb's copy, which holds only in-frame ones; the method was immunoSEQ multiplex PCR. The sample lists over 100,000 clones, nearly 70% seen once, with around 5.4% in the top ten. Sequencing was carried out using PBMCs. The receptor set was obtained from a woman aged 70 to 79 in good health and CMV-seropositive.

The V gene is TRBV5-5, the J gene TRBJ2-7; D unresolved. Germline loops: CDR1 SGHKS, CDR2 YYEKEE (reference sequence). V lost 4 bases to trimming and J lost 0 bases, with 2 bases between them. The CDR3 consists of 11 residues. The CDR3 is CASSHSYEQYF. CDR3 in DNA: TGTGCCAGCAGCCACTCCTACGAGCAGTACTTC. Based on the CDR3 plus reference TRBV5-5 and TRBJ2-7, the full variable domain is DAGVTQSPTHLIKTRGQQVTLRCSPISGHKSVSWYQQVLGQGPQFIFQYYEKEERGRGNFPDRFSARQFPNYSSELNVNALLLGDSALYLCASSHSYEQYFGPGTRLTVT.

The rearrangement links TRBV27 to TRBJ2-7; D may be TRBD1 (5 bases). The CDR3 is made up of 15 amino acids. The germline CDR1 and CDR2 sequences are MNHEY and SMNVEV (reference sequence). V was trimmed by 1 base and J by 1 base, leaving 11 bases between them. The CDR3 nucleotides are TGTGCCAGCAGTTTATTTGGACACCAGTCCTACGAGCAGTACTTC. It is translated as CASSLFGHQSYEQYF.

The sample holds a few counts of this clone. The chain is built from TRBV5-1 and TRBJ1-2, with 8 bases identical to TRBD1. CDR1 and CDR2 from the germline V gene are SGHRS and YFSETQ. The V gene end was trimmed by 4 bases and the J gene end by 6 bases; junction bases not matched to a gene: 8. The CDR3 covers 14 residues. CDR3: CASSLDRGEDGYTF. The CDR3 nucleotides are TGCGCCAGCAGCCTTGACAGGGGTGAAGATGGCTACACCTTC.

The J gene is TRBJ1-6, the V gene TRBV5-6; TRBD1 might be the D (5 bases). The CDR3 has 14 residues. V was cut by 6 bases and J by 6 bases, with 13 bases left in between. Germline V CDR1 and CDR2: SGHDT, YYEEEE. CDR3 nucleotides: TGTGCCAGCAACTCGGACATTTCTAATTCACCCCTCCACTTT. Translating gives CASNSDISNSPLHF.

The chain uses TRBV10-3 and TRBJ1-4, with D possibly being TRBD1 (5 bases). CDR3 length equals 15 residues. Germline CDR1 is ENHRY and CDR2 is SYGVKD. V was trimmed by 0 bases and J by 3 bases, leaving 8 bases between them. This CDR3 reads CAISESGGSNEKLFF. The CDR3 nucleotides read TGTGCCATCAGTGAGTCCGGGGGTTCTAATGAAAAACTGTTTTTT.

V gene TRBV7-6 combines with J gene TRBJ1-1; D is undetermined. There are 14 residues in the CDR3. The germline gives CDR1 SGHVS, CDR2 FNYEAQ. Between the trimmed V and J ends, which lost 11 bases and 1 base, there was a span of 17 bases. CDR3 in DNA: TGTGCCTCCAGAGACACTGGGCGGAACACTGAAGCTTTCTTT. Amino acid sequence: CASRDTGRNTEAFF.

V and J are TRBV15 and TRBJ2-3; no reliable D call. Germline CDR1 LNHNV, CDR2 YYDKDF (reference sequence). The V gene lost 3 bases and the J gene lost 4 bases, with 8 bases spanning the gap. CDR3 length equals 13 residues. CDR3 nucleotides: TGTGCCACCAGCAGGACTCCAGCAGATACGCAGTATTTT. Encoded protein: CATSRTPADTQYF.

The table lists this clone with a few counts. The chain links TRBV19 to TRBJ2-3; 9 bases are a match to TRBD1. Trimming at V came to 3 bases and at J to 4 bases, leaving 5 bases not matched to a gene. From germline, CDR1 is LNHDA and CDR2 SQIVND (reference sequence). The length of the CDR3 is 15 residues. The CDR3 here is CASSMGQGLSDTQYF. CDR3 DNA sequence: TGTGCCAGTAGTATGGGACAGGGATTATCAGATACGCAGTATTTT.

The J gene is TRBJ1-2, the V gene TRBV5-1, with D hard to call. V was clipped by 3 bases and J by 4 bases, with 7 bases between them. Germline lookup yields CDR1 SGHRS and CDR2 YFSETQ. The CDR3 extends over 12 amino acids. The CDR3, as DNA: TGCGCCAGCAGCTCAAGTAGCTATGGCTACACCTTC. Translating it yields CASSSSSYGYTF.

The CDR3 is CASSVVDGGAEQFF. DNA for the CDR3: TGTGCCAGCAGCGTAGTTGACGGGGGGGCCGAGCAGTTCTTC. The chain couples TRBV9 to TRBJ2-1; 8 nucleotides agree with TRBD2. Germline V lookup: CDR1 SGDLS, CDR2 YYNGEE. The V and J ends lost 0 bases and 10 bases, in that order; junction bases with no gene match: 6. This CDR3 has 14 amino acids.

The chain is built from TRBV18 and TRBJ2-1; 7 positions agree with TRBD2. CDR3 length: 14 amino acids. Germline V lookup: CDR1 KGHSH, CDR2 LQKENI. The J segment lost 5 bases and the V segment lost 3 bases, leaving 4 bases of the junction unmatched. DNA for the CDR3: TGTGCCAGCTCACCTGTCGGGGGGAACAATGAGCAGTTCTTC. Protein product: CASSPVGGNNEQFF.

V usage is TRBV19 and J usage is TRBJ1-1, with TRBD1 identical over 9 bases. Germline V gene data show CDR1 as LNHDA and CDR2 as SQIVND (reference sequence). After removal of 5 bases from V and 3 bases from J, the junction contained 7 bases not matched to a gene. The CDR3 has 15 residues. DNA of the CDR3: TGTGCCAGTAGTGCTAGGGACAGGGACTACACTGAAGCTTTCTTT. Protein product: CASSARDRDYTEAFF.

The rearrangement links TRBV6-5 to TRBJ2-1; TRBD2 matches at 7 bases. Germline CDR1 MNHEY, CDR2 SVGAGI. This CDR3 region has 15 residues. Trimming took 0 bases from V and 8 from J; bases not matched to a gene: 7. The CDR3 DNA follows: TGTGCCAGCAGTTACTCGGGCTATCGGGGGGATGAGCAGTTCTTC. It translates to CASSYSGYRGDEQFF.

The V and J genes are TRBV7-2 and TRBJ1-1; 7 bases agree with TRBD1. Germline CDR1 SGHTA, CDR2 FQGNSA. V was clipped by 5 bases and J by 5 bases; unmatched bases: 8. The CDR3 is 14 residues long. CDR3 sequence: CASSQTGVGTEAFF. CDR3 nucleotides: TGTGCCAGCAGCCAAACAGGGGTGGGTACTGAAGCTTTCTTT.

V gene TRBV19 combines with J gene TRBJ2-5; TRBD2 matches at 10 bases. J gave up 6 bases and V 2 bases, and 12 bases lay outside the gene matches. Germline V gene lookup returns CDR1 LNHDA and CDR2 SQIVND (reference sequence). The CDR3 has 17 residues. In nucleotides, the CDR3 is TGTGCCAGTAGTATACCCAGCGGGGGGGCAAAGACCCAGACCCAGTACTTC. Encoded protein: CASSIPSGGAKTQTQYF.

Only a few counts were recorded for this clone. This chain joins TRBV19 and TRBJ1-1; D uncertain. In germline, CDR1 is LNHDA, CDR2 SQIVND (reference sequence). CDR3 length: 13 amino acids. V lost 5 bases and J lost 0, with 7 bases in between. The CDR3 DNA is TGTGCCAGTAGTGAGGCATTGAACACTGAAGCTTTCTTT. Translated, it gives CASSEALNTEAFF.